The T cell receptor (beta chain) under discussion was sequenced for a study of blood T cell repertoires in COVID-19. Study overall: T cells, B-cell-depleted T cells, or PBMCs provided the cDNA or gDNA that served as material.

As processed by the authors: Nucleated cell counts were estimated from reference gene primer amplification. The method was immunoSEQ multiplex PCR; TCRdb's version includes in-frame clones alone and lacks a portion of them. V, J and clone size are taken as reported in that table, and D and trimming were inferred from the DNA itself. The top ten hold about 4% of the sample, which has about 210,000 clones, 80% to 90% seen once. The CDR3 loop spans 14 amino acids. CDR1 is SGHKS, CDR2 YYEKEE, per germline (reference sequence). The V end lost 1 base, the J end lost 3 bases, and 11 bases lay between the germline ends.

Sequences were obtained from PBMCs or T cells enriched from blood (not recorded which). The rearrangement joins TRBV5-5 to TRBJ2-7, with D maybe TRBD2 (6 bases). The clonotype comes from a woman younger than 45 who had been exposed to COVID-19. Written as DNA, the CDR3 is TGTGCCAGCAGCTTGAACGTGGGACTCTACGAGCAGTACTTC. Its translation: CASSLNVGLYEQYF.